The T cell receptor beta chain described here comes from a study of CD8 T cells in Susac syndrome. This clonotype was found a few times. CDR1 and CDR2 (germline): SEHNR, FQNEAQ (reference sequence). CDR3 length: 15 amino acids. Trimming cost V 1 base and J 7 bases, with 16 bases left between them. The RNA input was about 0.5 to 1 ug, and it was reverse transcribed with random hexamers. In TCRdb, the immunoSEQ multiplex PCR reads were re-called with MiXCR into one record per CDR3 protein. The top ten hold just over 0.13% of the sample, which has some 170,000 distinct CDR3 sequences, about 93% seen once.

The clonotype was recovered from a human donor in good health. The specimen sequenced was CD4+ T cells from PBMCs. V usage is TRBV7-9 and J usage is TRBJ1-2; D gene ambiguous. The DNA of the CDR3 is TGTGCCAGCAGCTTAGTGGTGCAGGCTTCTGGTGGCTACACCTTC. Amino acids: CASSLVVQASGGYTF.